This is a list of T cell receptor beta chains from one sample in a study of T cells in narcolepsy. TCRdb keeps only in-frame clones here, not all; method: immunoSEQ multiplex PCR. The repertoire holds 37,000 or so clones, approximately 85% seen once, with 1.5% to 2% in the top ten. Input material: CD45RA- memory CD4+ T cells from PBMCs. The receptors were sampled from a human donor with narcolepsy. CDR3s include the opening cysteine and the closing phenylalanine or tryptophan.

v_call | cdr3_length | cdr3_aa
TRBV4-3 | 14 | CASSQGGGRTEAFF
TRBV7-2 | 18 | CASSLERQSGGATDTQYF
TRBV7-9 | 15 | CASSLRGDGVYEQYF
TRBV7-2 | 17 | CASSLTGTPGVNTEAFF
TRBV19 | 14 | CASLGRWSGNTIYF
TRBV7-2 | 14 | CASSQGLMNSPLHF
TRBV7-2 | 15 | CASSFGDSFTDTQYF
TRBV2 | 15 | CASRRTGGVPYGYTF
TRBV27 | 16 | CASSLGFDRYNEKLFF
TRBV9 | 17 | CASSATPGKAKGSIQYF
TRBV29-1 | 13 | CSVTGFPNYGYTF
TRBV30 | 15 | CAWNKGRSGANVLTF
TRBV5-1 | 14 | CASSTTSGGDTQYF
TRBV7-8 | 13 | CASSLTGVDGYTF
TRBV7-7 | 12 | CASSLASGELFF
TRBV2 | 13 | CASSGTGANEQFF
TRBV10-3 | 14 | CAISVGDKEAEAFF
TRBV7-2 | 15 | CASSPREGYNYGYTF
TRBV10-1 | 13 | CASSENEYYGYTF
TRBV28 | 14 | CASRPGTLQETQYF
TRBV9 | 15 | CASSVQGLASGEQYF
TRBV7-2 | 14 | CASSIQGRTGELFF
TRBV7-8 | 13 | CASSPRTDNEQFF
TRBV30 | 15 | CAWTWGQGSYNEQFF
TRBV6-6 | 15 | CASSTNSGGFIGYTF